These T cell receptor beta chains were read from a single sample in a study of T cells after yellow fever vaccination. MiXCR, run by TCRdb on the 5' RACE reads, gives a single entry per CDR3 protein. The data contain hundreds of thousands of distinct CDR3 sequences, less than 9.5% of them seen just once; the ten biggest clones take up around 17%. Sequencing was performed on PBMCs, taken roughly 47 days after the first yellow fever vaccination. Receptors originate from a man aged 18-30 years who received the YFV17D yellow fever vaccine. Each CDR3 is given with its conserved first and last residue. The D gene is left open where the match is weak. Clone sizes are given selectively: once, few, many, or a class where the clone is expanded.

TRBJ1-5	TRBV3-1	-	-	CASSQDQQPQHF	TGTGCCAGCAGCCAAGACCAGCAGCCCCAGCATTTT
TRBJ2-1	TRBV29-1	-	TRBD2	CSARTSGGFNEQFF	TGCAGCGCGAGGACTAGCGGGGGGTTCAATGAGCAGTTCTTC
TRBJ1-1	TRBV7-9	-	TRBD1	CASSLTGGEAEAFF	TGTGCCAGCAGTCTTACAGGGGGTGAAGCTGAAGCTTTCTTT
TRBJ2-1	TRBV7-7	-	TRBD2	CASSSSGGAGNEQFF	TGTGCCAGCAGCTCTAGCGGGGGGGCCGGGAATGAGCAGTTCTTC
TRBJ2-3	TRBV5-1	few	-	CASSLLAGAPDTQYF	TGCGCCAGCAGCTTGCTGGCGGGGGCCCCAGATACGCAGTATTTT
TRBJ2-7	TRBV20-1	many	-	CSAPGPYEQYF	TGCAGTGCTCCCGGGCCGTACGAGCAGTACTTC
TRBJ2-5	TRBV5-1	few	TRBD2	CASSFLAGGLEETQYF	TGCGCCAGCAGCTTCCTAGCGGGGGGGCTGGAAGAGACCCAGTACTTC
TRBJ1-2	TRBV5-5	few	-	CASRLGEGDYGYTF	TGTGCCAGCAGGTTGGGGGAAGGGGACTATGGCTACACCTTC
TRBJ1-6	TRBV7-2	many	-	CASSLARATYSPLHF	TGTGCCAGCAGCTTGGCAAGGGCGACGTATTCACCCCTCCACTTT
TRBJ2-1	TRBV9	-	TRBD2	CASSVGIAGDNEQFF	TGTGCCAGCAGCGTAGGAATAGCGGGGGACAATGAGCAGTTCTTC
TRBJ2-5	TRBV29-1	few	TRBD2	CSIRRSGGAEETQYF	TGCAGCATCCGTAGAAGCGGGGGGGCGGAAGAGACCCAGTACTTC
TRBJ1-1	TRBV5-4	many	-	CASSAGQQPLPRAFF	TGTGCCAGCAGCGCGGGACAACAACCCCTCCCAAGAGCTTTCTTT
TRBJ2-6	TRBV5-4	few	-	CASSLSGYRRFSGANVLTF	TGTGCCAGCAGCTTGTCCGGGTACAGGAGATTCTCTGGGGCCAACGTCCTGACTTTC
TRBJ2-2	TRBV6-5	-	TRBD1	CASRTGTGGSGELFF	TGTGCCAGCAGAACCGGGACAGGGGGATCCGGGGAGCTGTTTTTT
TRBJ1-3	TRBV5-1	few	-	CASSLFSGITGNTIYF	TGCGCCAGCAGCTTATTTTCGGGGATCACTGGAAACACCATATATTTT
TRBJ1-4	TRBV20-1	many	-	CSATGATNEKLFF	TGCAGTGCTACAGGGGCAACTAATGAAAAACTGTTTTTT
TRBJ2-5	TRBV4-1	-	-	CASSQPGRETQYF	TGCGCCAGCAGTCAACCCGGGAGAGAGACCCAGTACTTC
TRBJ1-3	TRBV12-3/TRBV12-4	many	-	CASSLGPGNTIYF	TGTGCCAGCAGTTTAGGGCCTGGAAACACCATATATTTT
TRBJ1-5	TRBV12-3/TRBV12-4	few	-	CASSLRGLGIQPQHF	TGTGCCAGCAGTTTACGAGGGTTGGGGATTCAGCCCCAGCATTTT
TRBJ1-1	TRBV2	few	-	CASSYTENTEAFF	TGTGCCAGCAGCTACACAGAGAACACTGAAGCTTTCTTT
TRBJ2-1	TRBV7-9	-	TRBD2	CASSPLGGRHGQFF	TGTGCCAGCAGCCCTTTGGGGGGGAGACATGGGCAGTTCTTC
TRBJ2-3	TRBV12-5	-	-	CASGLPFQGGSTDTQYF	TGTGCTAGTGGTTTGCCCTTCCAGGGGGGGAGCACAGATACGCAGTATTTT
TRBJ2-3	TRBV15	few	-	CATSRVRSGTDTQYF	TGTGCCACCAGCAGAGTAAGGTCTGGCACAGATACGCAGTATTTT
TRBJ2-6	TRBV9	-	-	CASSPGHIGFSGANVLTF	TGTGCCAGCAGCCCAGGACATATAGGTTTCTCTGGGGCCAACGTCCTGACTTTC